One sample yielded the 28 T cell receptor beta chains listed below, sequenced in a study of post-analysis software for immune sequencing data. General study results and limits: Comparison of patients with controls showed a handful of TRBV segments more frequent in patients, TRBV5-6, TRBV5-1 and TRBV20-1 among them.

Antigens of these TCRs are unknown. Prepared libraries of TCR beta cDNA carried unique molecular identifiers. Each CDR3 protein is one row after TCRdb ran MiXCR on the PCR reads. The sample carries roughly 540,000 distinct CDR3 sequences, about a third recorded once. Sequencing input: blood. Receptors originate from a girl between 2 and 17 years old with multiple sclerosis.

The chain employs TRBV5-1 and TRBJ2-3; the match to TRBD2 covers 14 bases. V trimming: 5 bases; J trimming: 2 bases; junction bases outside the gene matches: 7. Germline CDR1 is SGHRS and CDR2 is YFSETQ. There are 17 residues in the CDR3. CDR3 residues: CASRTGTSGGLTDTQYF. The CDR3 region has the DNA TGCGCCAGCAGGACCGGGACTAGCGGGGGTCTCACAGATACGCAGTATTTT.

The table lists this clonotype with a few counts. CDR3 DNA sequence: TGTGCCAGCAGTACCACACTCTATGGCTACACCTTC. Its protein product is CASSTTLYGYTF. The chain couples TRBV7-9 to TRBJ1-2, with D unresolved. The CDR3 length is 12 residues. CDR1 is SEHNR and CDR2 is FQNEAQ in the germline V gene (reference sequence). V lost 6 bases to trimming and J lost 4 bases, with 9 bases between them.

The rearrangement uses TRBV7-9 and TRBJ1-4; D might be TRBD1 (6 bases). This CDR3 contains 16 residues. CDR1 and CDR2 from the germline V gene are SEHNR and FQNEAQ (reference sequence). V was clipped by 2 bases and J by 5 bases, with 15 bases between them. CDR3 DNA sequence: TGTGCCAGCAGCTTATCTTTGAGCGGACAGAATGAAAAACTGTTTTTT. Translating it yields CASSLSLSGQNEKLFF.

This chain uses TRBV6-1 with TRBJ2-1; D is uncertain. With 3 bases removed from V and 12 bases from J, the gap between germline ends came to 9 bases. This CDR3 comprises 11 residues. CDR1 is MNHNS, CDR2 SASEGT, per germline. The CDR3 nucleotides read TGTGCCAGCAGTGACCGCCCGGGGCAGTTCTTC. The encoded protein is CASSDRPGQFF.

V usage is TRBV7-8 and J usage is TRBJ1-4; the D is unclear. V was trimmed by 5 bases and J by 8 bases, leaving 15 bases between them. Germline V gene data show CDR1 as SGHVS and CDR2 as FQNEAQ. The CDR3 covers 14 residues. The CDR3 sequence: CASSQDRLGEKLFF. DNA of the CDR3: TGTGCCAGCAGCCAGGACCGCCTGGGGGAAAAACTGTTTTTT.

Only one count was recorded for this clonotype. The chain employs TRBV27 and TRBJ2-2, with 8 bases lining up with TRBD1. Germline trimming cut 2 bases from V and 5 bases from J; bases unmatched to any gene: 7. The CDR3 totals 16 residues. Germline CDR1 reads MNHEY; CDR2 reads SMNVEV (reference sequence). The CDR3 loop reads CASSLLPGGGTGELFF. CDR3 bases: TGTGCCAGCAGTTTACTTCCAGGGGGCGGTACCGGGGAGCTGTTTTTT.

The gene calls are TRBV11-2 and TRBJ1-1; D ambiguous. Germline-derived CDR1 and CDR2 are SGHAT and FQNNGV. CDR3 length equals 14 residues. V was cut by 3 bases and J by 1 base, with 9 bases left in between. CDR3 protein: CASSLTGRNTEAFF. CDR3 coding DNA: TGTGCCAGCAGCTTGACGGGTAGGAACACTGAAGCTTTCTTT.

In this sample, this clonotype turned up a few times. V gene TRBV5-1 combines with J gene TRBJ2-5, with a possible D match to TRBD2 (5 bases). This CDR3 is built from 14 residues. Deletions cut 0 bases from V and 5 bases from J, with 11 bases between. In germline, CDR1 is SGHRS, CDR2 YFSETQ. In DNA, the CDR3 is TGCGCCAGCAGCTTGGGCGGGCAGTCCGAGACCCAGTACTTC. Amino acids: CASSLGGQSETQYF.

This clonotype showed up just once. V usage is TRBV5-1 and J usage is TRBJ2-5; 7 bases are a match to TRBD2. The V and J ends lost 0 bases and 5 bases, in that order; junction bases with no gene match: 10. The germline V gene encodes CDR1 SGHRS and CDR2 YFSETQ. The CDR3 covers 16 residues. DNA of the CDR3: TGCGCCAGCAGCTTGGATGGTAGCGGGTTTAAGGAGACCCAGTACTTC. Protein: CASSLDGSGFKETQYF. The entire variable domain, with the rest obtained from reference TRBV5-1 and TRBJ2-5, is as follows: KAGVTQTPRYLIKTRGQQVTLSCSPISGHRSVSWYQQTPGQGLQFLFEYFSETQRNKGNFPGRFSGRQFSNSRSEMNVSTLELGDSALYLCASSLDGSGFKETQYFGPGTRLLVL.

This clonotype has ten or more counts. Compared with germline, one end of the junction differs, possibly owing to a read error. The gene calls are TRBV7-7 and TRBJ2-7; 9 bases are a match to TRBD1. This CDR3 is built from 14 residues. In germline, CDR1 is SSHAT, CDR2 FNYEAQ (reference sequence). The CDR3 protein is CASSPDRGSYEQYF. The CDR3 nucleotides are TGTGCTAGCAGCCCGGACAGGGGATCCTACGAGCAGTACTTC. Full variable domain (missing parts from reference TRBV7-7 and TRBJ2-7): GAGVSQSPRYKVTKRGQDVTLRCDPISSHATLYWYQQALGQGPEFLTYFNYEAQPDKSGLPSDRFSAERPEGSISTLTIQRTEQRDSAMYRCASSPDRGSYEQYFGPGTRLTVT.

This clonotype was picked up a small number of times. This sequence joins TRBV4-1 and TRBJ2-3; D remains unclear. Germline V gene data show CDR1 as MGHRA and CDR2 as YSYEKL. Trimming cost V 1 base and J 2 bases, with 7 bases left between them. CDR3 length: 14 amino acids. CDR3 loop: CASSQVENTDTQYF. CDR3 sequence (DNA): TGCGCCAGCAGCCAAGTCGAGAACACAGATACGCAGTATTTT.

The rearrangement links TRBV5-1 to TRBJ1-6; perhaps TRBD1 as D (5 bases). The CDR3 has 13 residues. Germline V gene sequence: CDR1 SGHRS, CDR2 YFSETQ. The V end lost 4 bases, the J end lost 8 bases, and 10 bases lay between the germline ends. The DNA of the CDR3 is TGCGCCAGCAGCCCGGTGGGGGATTCACCCCTCCACTTT. Translated: CASSPVGDSPLHF.

This clonotype has a handful of counts. The chain combines TRBV6-5 with TRBJ2-7; 9 nucleotides agree with TRBD2. The CDR3 is 16 amino acids. Germline lookup yields CDR1 MNHEY and CDR2 SVGAGI. With 0 bases clipped from V and 1 base from J, the junction kept 4 bases outside the gene matches. The CDR3 protein is CASSYSSTSGSYEQYF. CDR3 in DNA: TGTGCCAGCAGTTACTCGTCGACTAGCGGATCCTACGAGCAGTACTTC.

There are a few counts of this clonotype. The V call is TRBV5-1, the J call TRBJ2-1, with 7 bases that match TRBD2. Germline CDR1 reads SGHRS; CDR2 reads YFSETQ. The CDR3 sequence is 14 residues long. With V trimmed by 3 bases and J by 2 bases, 2 bases remained unmatched. CDR3 sequence (DNA): TGCGCCAGCAGCTCCGGGGGGACCTACAATGAGCAGTTCTTC. Translating it yields CASSSGGTYNEQFF. The variable domain in full, completed from reference TRBV5-1 and TRBJ2-1, reads KAGVTQTPRYLIKTRGQQVTLSCSPISGHRSVSWYQQTPGQGLQFLFEYFSETQRNKGNFPGRFSGRQFSNSRSEMNVSTLELGDSALYLCASSSGGTYNEQFFGPGTRLTVL.

This clonotype was seen ten or more times. The chain has TRBV20-1 and TRBJ1-2; D is unresolved. CDR1 and CDR2 (germline): DFQATT, SNEGSKA (reference sequence). Trimming left V 5 bases short and J 8 bases short, with 12 bases between. The CDR3 runs 11 residues. The CDR3 sequence: CSAFLPAGYTF. The CDR3, as DNA: TGCAGTGCTTTCCTGCCGGCAGGCTACACCTTC.

This clonotype appeared a single time. V is TRBV12-3 or TRBV12-4 and J is TRBJ2-3, with 8 bases fitting TRBD1. V dropped 8 bases and J dropped 6; count of bases not matched to a gene: 16. The CDR3 is made up of 16 amino acids. The CDR3 loop reads CASGVTGQGAADTQYF. CDR3 sequence (DNA): TGTGCCAGCGGAGTGACCGGTCAGGGGGCGGCTGATACGCAGTATTTT.

This clonotype was seen more than once but under ten times. The chain employs TRBV9 and TRBJ2-1; TRBD2 agrees at 7 bases. After removal of 5 bases from V and 4 bases from J, the junction contained 9 bases not matched to a gene. CDR1 and CDR2 (germline): SGDLS, YYNGEE. The CDR3 spans 15 residues. The CDR3 protein is CASRAGRGSYNEQFF. Written as DNA, the CDR3 is TGTGCCAGCAGGGCTGGGCGGGGGTCATACAATGAGCAGTTCTTC.

The chain uses TRBV5-5 and TRBJ2-7; 8 positions agree with TRBD1. J lost 3 bases, V lost 4 bases, and 9 bases had no gene match. The CDR3 contains 15 residues. Germline-derived CDR1 and CDR2 are SGHKS and YYEKEE (reference sequence). CDR3 residues: CASSRGQGLFYEQYF. In DNA form, the CDR3 reads TGTGCCAGCAGCCGCGGACAGGGACTTTTCTACGAGCAGTACTTC.

V usage is TRBV7-2 and J usage is TRBJ1-2; D remains unclear. V lost 5 bases, J lost 6 bases, and 16 bases lay in between. This CDR3 contains 14 residues. CDR1 and CDR2 from the germline V gene are SGHTA and FQGNSA. The CDR3 DNA sequence: TGTACCAGCAGCCACCTTCCTGCGAAAAATGGCTACACCTTC. Amino acid sequence: CTSSHLPAKNGYTF.

This clonotype came up many times. The chain uses TRBV5-1 and TRBJ2-6; D is ambiguous. The CDR3 totals 14 residues. V was cut by 0 bases and J by 4 bases, with 5 bases left in between. Germline CDR1 and CDR2: SGHRS and YFSETQ. The chain's CDR3 is CASSLGAGANVLTF. The CDR3 coding sequence is TGCGCCAGCAGCTTGGGGGCCGGGGCCAACGTCCTGACTTTC. Drawing the rest from reference TRBV5-1 and TRBJ2-6, the complete variable domain is KAGVTQTPRYLIKTRGQQVTLSCSPISGHRSVSWYQQTPGQGLQFLFEYFSETQRNKGNFPGRFSGRQFSNSRSEMNVSTLELGDSALYLCASSLGAGANVLTFGAGSRLTVL.

This clonotype has just one count. A much larger clone differs by one base, so this may be a read error. V gene TRBV6-1 combines with J gene TRBJ2-5, with a possible D match to TRBD1 (5 bases). The germline gives CDR1 MNHNS, CDR2 SASEGT. The CDR3 is made up of 17 amino acids. Trimming took 5 bases from V and 0 from J, leaving 19 bases between them. For the CDR3, the DNA is TGTGCCAGCAGTCCTCGTGGGGCTAGGGGCGACCAAGAGACCCAGTACTTC. It codes for CASSPRGARGDQETQYF.

The rearrangement links TRBV27 to TRBJ2-1; D remains unclear. V lost 2 bases, J lost 2 bases, and 10 bases lay in between. The CDR3 runs to 15 residues. The germline V gene encodes CDR1 MNHEY and CDR2 SMNVEV (reference sequence). CDR3 DNA sequence: TGTGCCAGCAGTTTAGGGCCTGACCCCTACAATGAGCAGTTCTTC. Translation gives CASSLGPDPYNEQFF.

This clonotype was detected a few times. The V call is TRBV29-1, the J call TRBJ1-2; TRBD1 is a possible D gene (5 bases). Trimming left V 5 bases short and J 2 bases short, with 15 bases between. Germline CDR1 reads SQVTM; CDR2 reads ANQGSEA. This CDR3 comprises 14 residues. CDR3 nucleotides: TGCAGCGTTCCCCCGGGGGGATCCAACTATGGCTACACCTTC. Translated, it gives CSVPPGGSNYGYTF.

The chain uses TRBV28 and TRBJ2-7, with 10 nucleotides matching TRBD1. This CDR3 spans 16 amino acids. Germline V lookup: CDR1 MDHEN, CDR2 SYDVKM. V shed 6 bases, J shed 3 bases, and the junction held 11 bases outside the gene matches. As DNA, the CDR3 is TGTGCCAGCAGCTCACCCGCGGGACAGGGGAACTACGAGCAGTACTTC. Residues: CASSSPAGQGNYEQYF.

The table lists this clonotype with a few counts. This rearrangement joins TRBV25-1 to TRBJ1-6, with a possible D match to TRBD1 (5 bases). Trimming removed 8 bases from V and 1 base from J, with 12 bases in between. CDR3 size: 15 residues. Germline V gene lookup returns CDR1 MGHDK and CDR2 SYGVNS. In nucleotides, the CDR3 is TGTGCCAGCGGCGTGGGGGGTTCCTATAATTCACCCCTCCACTTT. The encoded protein is CASGVGGSYNSPLHF.

This chain uses TRBV7-8 with TRBJ2-3, with 11 bases aligning to TRBD2. V shed 7 bases, J shed 1 base, and the junction held 7 bases outside the gene matches. The CDR3 totals 16 residues. Germline-derived CDR1 and CDR2 are SGHVS and FQNEAQ. In nucleotides, the CDR3 is TGTGCCAGCAACCCCCAGACTAGCGGGGGCACAGATACGCAGTATTTT. This translates into CASNPQTSGGTDTQYF. Variable domain in full (rest from reference TRBV7-8 and TRBJ2-3): GAGVSQSPRYKVAKRGQDVALRCDPISGHVSLFWYQQALGQGPEFLTYFQNEAQLDKSGLPSDRFFAERPEGSVSTLKIQRTQQEDSAVYLCASNPQTSGGTDTQYFGPGTRLTVL.

On this clonotype itself: A much larger clone lies a single base off, so this may be a read error. The chain employs TRBV3-1 and TRBJ2-7, with D hard to call. The CDR3 consists of 13 residues. Germline V gives CDR1 LGHDT, CDR2 YNNKEL (reference sequence). DNA for the CDR3: TGTGCCAGCAGCCCGACGATAGCCTACGGGCAGTACTTC. Translation gives CASSPTIAYGQYF.

This clonotype was observed a handful of times. The chain recombines TRBV9 with TRBJ1-2, with TRBD1 matching over 7 bases. The CDR3 spans 16 residues. The trim removed 3 bases at V and 4 bases at J, leaving 12 bases unmatched. Germline V lookup: CDR1 SGDLS, CDR2 YYNGEE. The CDR3 is CASSGVFNRGSYGYTF. The CDR3 DNA is TGTGCCAGCAGCGGGGTTTTTAACAGGGGTTCCTATGGCTACACCTTC.